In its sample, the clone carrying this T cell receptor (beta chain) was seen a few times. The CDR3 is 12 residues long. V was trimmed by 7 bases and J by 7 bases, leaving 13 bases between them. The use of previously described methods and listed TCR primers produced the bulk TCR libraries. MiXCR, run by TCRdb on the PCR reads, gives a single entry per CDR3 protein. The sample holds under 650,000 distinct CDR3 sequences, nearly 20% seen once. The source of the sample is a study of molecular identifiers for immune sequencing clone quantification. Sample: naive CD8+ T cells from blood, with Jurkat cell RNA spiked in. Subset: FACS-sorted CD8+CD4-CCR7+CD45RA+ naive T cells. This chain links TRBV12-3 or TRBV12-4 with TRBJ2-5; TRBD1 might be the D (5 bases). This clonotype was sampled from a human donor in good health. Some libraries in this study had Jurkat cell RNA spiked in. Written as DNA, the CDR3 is TGTGCCAGCACAGGGCTGGGTAGGACCCAGTACTTC. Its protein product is CASTGLGRTQYF.